This is a list of T cell receptor beta chains from one sample in a study of breast tumors, draining lymph nodes, adjacent tissues. TCRdb re-called the multiplex PCR reads with MiXCR, one entry per CDR3 protein. The repertoire holds 270,000 or so distinct CDR3 sequences, with 30% as singletons. The source material was axillary lymph node tissue. The receptor set was obtained from a female donor with breast cancer. Some clones in this sample may be carry-over from other donors' samples. Both conserved end residues are part of each CDR3.

J gene | V gene | CDR3 protein
TRBJ2-3 | TRBV12-5 | CASGLGTSGSTRTDTQYF
TRBJ2-7 | TRBV20-1 | CSARTSGRAYEQYF
TRBJ2-7 | TRBV2 | CASSTGTSGEQYF
TRBJ2-1 | TRBV19 | CASRVWAGGPEEQFF
TRBJ2-3 | TRBV6-1 | CASSVELANTDTQYF
TRBJ2-3 | TRBV20-1 | CSARSDYPSTDTQYF
TRBJ2-2 | TRBV5-1 | CASSLESGRSTGGLSF
TRBJ2-5 | TRBV4-1 | CASSQDFRGTGLYF
TRBJ2-7 | TRBV20-1 | CSARVQEYEQYF
TRBJ2-1 | TRBV5-5 | CAGSEGPVALVDEQFF